The 17 T cell receptor beta chains in this list originate from one sample, sequenced in a study of T cells in Graves' hyperthyroidism and ophthalmopathy. RNA transcripts yielded amplified TCR beta CDR3 regions. The TCR CDR3 first-round RT-PCR relied on the HTBI primer set. TCRdb reprocessed the multiplex PCR reads via MiXCR and lists one record per CDR3 protein. This sample has hundreds of thousands of distinct CDR3 sequences, with 25% to 30% found just once. The specimen sequenced was blood. These receptors all stem from a man aged 35 to 55 with Graves' hyperthyroidism that later progressed to Graves' ophthalmopathy.

The rearrangement uses TRBV19 and TRBJ1-2; possibly TRBD1 for D (5 bases). CDR1 is LNHDA and CDR2 is SQIVND in the germline V gene (reference sequence). The CDR3 sequence is 18 residues long. V lost 6 bases and J lost 0, with 23 bases in between. The CDR3 spells CASSPNSGTATANYGYTF. CDR3 in DNA: TGTGCCAGTAGCCCCAATTCCGGGACGGCTACAGCTAACTATGGCTACACCTTC.

This clonotype was counted ten times or more. The CDR3 does not close with the conserved phenylalanine or tryptophan, likely indicating a read error. The rearrangement links TRBV19 to TRBJ1-2; 9 nucleotides match TRBD1. J gave up 4 bases and V 6 bases, and 9 bases lay outside the gene matches. This CDR3 comprises 15 residues. From germline, CDR1 is LNHDA and CDR2 SQIVND (reference sequence). In DNA form, the CDR3 reads TGTGCCAGTAGGAGACCGGGACAGGGCTTCTATGGCTACACCCTC. Protein product: CASRRPGQGFYGYTL.

The chain combines TRBV6-2 or TRBV6-3 with TRBJ2-7; 12 bases map to TRBD2. The V segment lost 7 bases and the J segment 7 bases; nucleotides outside the gene matches: 8. This CDR3 has 14 amino acids. Germline V lookup: CDR1 MNHEY, CDR2 SVGEGT. The CDR3 sequence: CASMNLAGGVEQYF. Written as DNA, the CDR3 is TGTGCCAGCATGAACCTAGCGGGAGGGGTGGAGCAGTACTTC.

This clonotype showed up many times. Written as DNA, the CDR3 is TGTGCCAGCAGGTTTAGCGGGAGGAGCGGGACCCAGTACTTC. Its protein product is CASRFSGRSGTQYF. The genes are TRBV7-3 and TRBJ2-5, with 10 bases fitting TRBD2. The CDR3 runs to 14 residues. Germline values: CDR1 SGHTA, CDR2 FQGTGA. Losses at the gene ends were 6 bases for V and 7 bases for J; bases not matched to a gene: 8.

Ten or more counts support this clonotype. CDR3 sequence reads: CSARVVGRISYEQYF. CDR3 sequence (DNA): TGCAGTGCTAGAGTCGTGGGTCGGATCTCCTACGAGCAGTACTTC. The V gene is TRBV20-1, the J gene TRBJ2-7; no definite D call. V lost 1 base and J lost 0, with 13 bases in between. Germline CDR1 and CDR2: DFQATT and SNEGSKA (reference sequence). This CDR3 comprises 15 residues.

V usage is TRBV25-1 and J usage is TRBJ1-2, with TRBD1 matching 7 bases. With 4 bases clipped from V and 8 bases from J, the junction kept 7 bases outside the gene matches. The V gene's germline CDR1 is MGHDK and CDR2 SYGVNS. The CDR3 spans 13 residues. The CDR3 region has the DNA TGTGCCAGCAGTGTCCTCCGGGACAGCGGCTACACCTTC. It yields the protein CASSVLRDSGYTF.

This clonotype came up many times. The chain carries TRBV7-8 and TRBJ2-5; weak D call: TRBD2 (5 bases). This CDR3 has 16 amino acids. Germline assignment: CDR1 SGHVS and CDR2 FQNEAQ. Between the trimmed V and J ends, which lost 2 bases and 2 bases, there was a span of 15 bases. The CDR3 nucleotides are TGTGCCAGCAGCTTACCCCCAGCTAGCCCTCAAGAGACCCAGTACTTC. Amino acid sequence: CASSLPPASPQETQYF.

This clonotype occurred many times. The V gene is TRBV19, the J gene TRBJ1-2; perhaps TRBD1 as D (6 bases). The CDR3 extends over 13 amino acids. Germline V gives CDR1 LNHDA, CDR2 SQIVND (reference sequence). Between the trimmed V and J ends, which lost 3 bases and 8 bases, there was a span of 13 bases. The CDR3 sequence is CASSIGTGNGYTF. For the CDR3, the DNA is TGTGCCAGTAGTATCGGCACAGGGAACGGCTACACCTTC.

The chain uses TRBV5-4 and TRBJ2-7; 9 bases agree with TRBD1. Germline V gene lookup returns CDR1 SGHNT and CDR2 YYREEE (reference sequence). This CDR3 contains 15 residues. Trimming at V came to 4 bases and at J to 3 bases, leaving 8 bases not matched to a gene. The CDR3 DNA is TGTGCCAGCAGCGATCCGGGACAGGGTATCTACGAGCAGTACTTC. Its translation: CASSDPGQGIYEQYF.

This clonotype occurred many times. The chain joins TRBV6-5 to TRBJ2-5, with D perhaps TRBD1 or TRBD2 (5 bases each). CDR1 MNHEY and CDR2 SVGAGI come from the germline V gene. Trimming removed 6 bases from V and 5 bases from J, with 16 bases in between. The CDR3 is made up of 14 amino acids. The CDR3, as DNA: TGTGCCAGCAGACCCGGGGCCCGAGGGGAGACCCAGTACTTC. This sequence encodes CASRPGARGETQYF.

At least ten counts were recorded for this clonotype. This chain joins TRBV7-8 and TRBJ2-7; no clear D gene. CDR1 is SGHVS and CDR2 is FQNEAQ in the germline V gene. The CDR3 has 15 residues. V lost 4 bases and J 5 bases, leaving 18 bases between the germline ends. The CDR3 region is CASSYPPYKWDEQYF. CDR3 coding DNA: TGTGCCAGCAGCTATCCCCCGTATAAGTGGGACGAGCAGTACTTC. The full variable domain, in which reference TRBV7-8 and TRBJ2-7 provide the parts outside the CDR3, is GAGVSQSPRYKVAKRGQDVALRCDPISGHVSLFWYQQALGQGPEFLTYFQNEAQLDKSGLPSDRFFAERPEGSVSTLKIQRTQQEDSAVYLCASSYPPYKWDEQYFGPGTRLTVT.

There are many counts of this clonotype. This chain joins TRBV19 and TRBJ1-2, with 8 bases fitting TRBD1. The CDR3 is 15 amino acids. The V and J ends lost 9 bases and 1 base, in that order; junction bases with no gene match: 10. Germline V lookup: CDR1 LNHDA, CDR2 SQIVND (reference sequence). CDR3 region: CASQRTGTSNYGYTF. Here the CDR3 DNA reads TGTGCCAGCCAGAGGACAGGGACCAGTAACTATGGCTACACCTTC. Filled out from reference TRBV19 and TRBJ1-2, the complete variable domain reads DGGITQSPKYLFRKEGQNVTLSCEQNLNHDAMYWYRQDPGQGLRLIYYSQIVNDFQKGDIAEGYSVSREKKESFPLTVTSAQKNPTAFYLCASQRTGTSNYGYTFGSGTRLTVV.

This chain connects TRBV28 to TRBJ1-2, with 7 bases that match TRBD1. The germline gives CDR1 MDHEN, CDR2 SYDVKM. This CDR3 spans 12 amino acids. V dropped 1 base and J dropped 14; count of bases not matched to a gene: 7. The CDR3 nucleotides are TGTGCCAGCAGTTTATCGGAGACAGGGATAACCTTC. Amino acids: CASSLSETGITF.

This clonotype has ten or more counts. The chain carries TRBV29-1 and TRBJ1-2; D is unclear. The V gene lost 7 bases and the J gene lost 3 bases, with 12 bases spanning the gap. The CDR3 loop spans 12 amino acids. Looked up from germline, CDR1 is SQVTM and CDR2 is ANQGSEA. For the CDR3, the DNA is TGCAGCGGAGCCGATTTACACTATGGCTACACCTTC. Its translation is CSGADLHYGYTF.

This clonotype occurred many times. V gene TRBV20-1 combines with J gene TRBJ2-7; 10 positions match TRBD2. This CDR3 contains 16 residues. V shed 0 bases, J shed 0 bases, and the junction held 5 bases outside the gene matches. Germline V CDR1 and CDR2: DFQATT, SNEGSKA (reference sequence). The CDR3 coding sequence is TGCAGTGCTAGAGATAGGACTAGCGGCAGCTCCTACGAGCAGTACTTC. As protein: CSARDRTSGSSYEQYF.

This clonotype was seen at least ten times. J is TRBJ1-2 and V is TRBV19, with D possibly being TRBD1 (5 bases). CDR3 length equals 16 residues. Per germline, CDR1 LNHDA and CDR2 SQIVND (reference sequence). The ends were cut back, 3 bases at V and 1 base at J, with 15 bases in the middle. CDR3 protein: CASSMPGSSSNYGYTF. CDR3 bases: TGTGCCAGTAGTATGCCAGGGTCATCCAGTAACTATGGCTACACCTTC.

This clonotype was seen repeatedly, ten times or more. The gene calls are TRBV11-2 and TRBJ2-1; D possibly matches TRBD1 or TRBD2 (6 bases each). The germline V and J ends were trimmed by 0 bases and 0 bases, with 12 bases remaining between them. The germline gives CDR1 SGHAT, CDR2 FQNNGV. This CDR3 region has 17 residues. The CDR3 coding sequence is TGTGCCAGCAGCTTAGATCGGGGGACACGCTCCTACAATGAGCAGTTCTTC. This encodes CASSLDRGTRSYNEQFF.